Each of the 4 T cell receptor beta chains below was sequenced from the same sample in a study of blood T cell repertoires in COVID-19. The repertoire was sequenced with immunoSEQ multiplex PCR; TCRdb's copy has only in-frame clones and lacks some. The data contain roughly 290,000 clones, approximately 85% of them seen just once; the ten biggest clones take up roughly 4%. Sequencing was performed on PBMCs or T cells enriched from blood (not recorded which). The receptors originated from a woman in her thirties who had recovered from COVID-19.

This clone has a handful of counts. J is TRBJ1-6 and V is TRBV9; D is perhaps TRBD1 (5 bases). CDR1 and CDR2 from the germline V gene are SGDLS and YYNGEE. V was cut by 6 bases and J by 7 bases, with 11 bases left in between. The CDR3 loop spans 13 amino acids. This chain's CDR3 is CASKETENSPLHF. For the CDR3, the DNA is TGTGCCAGCAAAGAGACAGAGAATTCACCCCTCCACTTT.

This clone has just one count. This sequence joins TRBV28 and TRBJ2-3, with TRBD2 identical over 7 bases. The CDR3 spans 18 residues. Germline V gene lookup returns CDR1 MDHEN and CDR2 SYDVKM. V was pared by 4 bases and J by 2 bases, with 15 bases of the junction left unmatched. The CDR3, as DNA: TGTGCCAGCAGTTCACTAAACGAATACCGGGGGGTCACAGATACGCAGTATTTT. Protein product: CASSSLNEYRGVTDTQYF.

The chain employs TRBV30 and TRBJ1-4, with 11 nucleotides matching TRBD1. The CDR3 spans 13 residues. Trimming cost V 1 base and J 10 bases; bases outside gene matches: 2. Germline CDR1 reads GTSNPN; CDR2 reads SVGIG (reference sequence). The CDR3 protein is CAWSGTGGGKLFF. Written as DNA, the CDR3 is TGTGCCTGGAGTGGGACAGGGGGCGGAAAACTGTTTTTT. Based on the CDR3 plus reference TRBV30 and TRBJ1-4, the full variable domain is SQTIHQWPATLVQPVGSPLSLECTVEGTSNPNLYWYRQAAGRGLQLLFYSVGIGQISSEVPQNLSASRPQDRQFILSSKKLLLSDSGFYLCAWSGTGGGKLFFGSGTQLSVL.

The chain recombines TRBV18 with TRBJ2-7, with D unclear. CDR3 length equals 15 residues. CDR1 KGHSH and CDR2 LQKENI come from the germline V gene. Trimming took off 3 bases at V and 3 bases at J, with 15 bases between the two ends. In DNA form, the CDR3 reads TGTGCCAGCTCACCTCTCGCGGCTAGTCTCTACGAGCAGTACTTC. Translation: CASSPLAASLYEQYF.